The next 17 T cell receptor beta chains were all read from a single sample in a study of blood T cells in healthy people across ages. A second 7 to 11 cycle PCR used barcoded and J-beta primers. MiXCR, applied by TCRdb to the 5' RACE reads, yields one record per CDR3 protein. The sample has 1.5 million to 1.8 million distinct CDR3 sequences; approximately 39% are singletons. The specimen sequenced was blood. The receptors were sampled from a woman in her late teens or twenties in good health.

The CDR3 protein is CSVSPRATNEKLFF. CDR3 nucleotides: TGCAGCGTCTCCCCCCGGGCAACTAATGAAAAACTGTTTTTT. This chain joins TRBV29-1 and TRBJ1-4, with D hard to call. CDR1 SQVTM and CDR2 ANQGSEA come from the germline V gene. This CDR3 contains 14 residues. V lost 6 bases to trimming and J lost 0 bases, with 11 bases between them.

This chain links TRBV7-9 with TRBJ2-1, with a weak D call TRBD2 (6 bases). Germline V lookup: CDR1 SEHNR, CDR2 FQNEAQ (reference sequence). The V gene lost 2 bases and the J gene lost 10 bases, with 12 bases spanning the gap. The CDR3 is 13 amino acids. The CDR3 sequence is CASSLILEGEQFF. DNA for the CDR3: TGTGCCAGCAGCTTAATCTTGGAGGGAGAGCAGTTCTTC.

The chain carries TRBV20-1 and TRBJ2-3, with D possibly being TRBD2 (5 bases). Germline lookup yields CDR1 DFQATT and CDR2 SNEGSKA (reference sequence). The V and J ends lost 6 bases and 5 bases respectively, with 12 bases between them. The CDR3 is 12 amino acids. The CDR3 nucleotides read TGCAGTGCGGCCCGAGCGGAAGATACGCAGTATTTT. Translation gives CSAARAEDTQYF.

This clonotype showed up just a few times. The chain is built from TRBV4-3 and TRBJ2-1, with D possibly TRBD2 on 5 matching bases. This CDR3 region has 14 residues. Germline-derived CDR1 and CDR2 are LGHNA and YSLEER. V shed 0 bases and J shed 10 bases, with 13 bases lying between them. The CDR3 region is CASSQDASGGEQFF. CDR3 in DNA: TGCGCCAGCAGCCAAGATGCGTCCGGAGGCGAGCAGTTCTTC.

This clonotype showed up just a few times. The J gene is TRBJ2-7, the V gene TRBV5-1; D perhaps matches TRBD2 (5 bases). The germline gives CDR1 SGHRS, CDR2 YFSETQ. Trimming removed 6 bases at V and 0 bases at J, with 13 bases between. This CDR3 spans 14 amino acids. CDR3 sequence reads: CASIPDGSSYEQYF. Written as DNA, the CDR3 is TGCGCCAGCATTCCGGATGGGAGCTCCTACGAGCAGTACTTC.

CDR3 nucleotides: TGCGCCAGCAGCCAAGCGGGTCTGTACGAGCAGTACTTC. Its translation: CASSQAGLYEQYF. The rearrangement links TRBV4-1 to TRBJ2-5; D gene ambiguous. The J call may not be correct, given that the DNA end is closer to TRBJ2-7. Germline V gene sequence: CDR1 MGHRA, CDR2 YSYEKL. This CDR3 contains 13 residues.

Comments on this clonotype: Possible read error: a much larger clone is one base away. This chain links TRBV4-2 with TRBJ2-1; the D is unclear. V was trimmed by 8 bases and J by 0 bases, leaving 11 bases between them. The CDR3 runs to 14 residues. CDR1 is LGHNA and CDR2 is YNFKEQ in the germline V gene. Here the CDR3 reads CASGPHSSYNEQFF. In DNA form, the CDR3 reads TGTGCCAGCGGCCCCCATAGCTCCTACAATGAGCAGTTCTTC.

In the case of this clonotype: The germline gene is not matched at one end of the junction; a read error may be the cause. The chain couples TRBV7-9 to TRBJ2-7, with 7 bases fitting TRBD1. Germline V gene sequence: CDR1 SEHNR, CDR2 FQNEAQ (reference sequence). The CDR3 covers 15 residues. The CDR3 loop reads CVSSLVQGKSYEQYF. In DNA, the CDR3 is TGTGTCAGCAGCTTAGTACAGGGGAAATCCTACGAGCAGTACTTC.

V gene TRBV4-3 combines with J gene TRBJ2-1, with D possibly TRBD1 on 6 matching bases. The CDR3 runs to 14 residues. Trimming took 4 bases from V and 9 from J, leaving 16 bases between them. Germline V CDR1 and CDR2: LGHNA, YSLEER. CDR3 loop: CASSRDRKGGEQFF. The CDR3 DNA is TGCGCCAGCAGCCGTGACAGGAAAGGTGGTGAGCAGTTCTTC.

V usage is TRBV2 and J usage is TRBJ2-1; 9 bases fit TRBD1. Looked up from germline, CDR1 is SNHLY and CDR2 is FYNNEI. The CDR3 has 17 amino acids. V dropped 3 bases and J dropped 6; count of bases not matched to a gene: 12. Here the CDR3 DNA reads TGTGCCAGCAGTGACGTCCTTGGGGACAGGGATCGCAATGAGCAGTTCTTC. Translated, it gives CASSDVLGDRDRNEQFF.

This rearrangement joins TRBV9 to TRBJ2-5, with unresolved D. Germline CDR1 reads SGDLS; CDR2 reads YYNGEE. Between the trimmed V and J ends, which lost 3 bases and 11 bases, there was a span of 20 bases. This CDR3 is 14 amino acids long. The CDR3 sequence is CASSAGSSGNEQYF. CDR3 coding DNA: TGTGCCAGCAGCGCGGGCTCCTCAGGCAATGAGCAGTACTTC.

This chain connects TRBV30 to TRBJ2-5, with unresolved D. V gave up 4 bases and J gave up 2 bases, with 8 bases separating them. This CDR3 comprises 12 residues. CDR1 and CDR2 from the germline V gene are GTSNPN and SVGIG (reference sequence). The CDR3 protein is CAWTRLQETQYF. The DNA for the CDR3 is TGTGCCTGGACTAGGCTTCAAGAGACCCAGTACTTC.

This clonotype was picked up a small number of times. This chain links TRBV12-3 or TRBV12-4 with TRBJ2-5, with D possibly being TRBD2 (6 bases). The CDR3 sequence is 15 residues long. With 5 bases removed from V and 4 bases from J, the gap between germline ends came to 17 bases. This CDR3 reads CASSRGYGGLETQYF. The DNA of the CDR3 is TGTGCCAGCAGTCGGGGTTACGGGGGACTAGAGACCCAGTACTTC.

The chain is built from TRBV19 and TRBJ2-7; 9 bases map to TRBD1. The CDR3 sequence is 12 residues long. Looked up from germline, CDR1 is LNHDA and CDR2 is SQIVND (reference sequence). The V and J ends lost 5 bases and 12 bases, in that order; junction bases with no gene match: 8. This chain's CDR3 is CASSFPGQGLYF. The CDR3 bases are TGTGCCAGTAGTTTCCCGGGACAGGGTTTGTACTTC.

This clonotype was counted once. The CDR3 DNA reads as TGCAGCGCTACAGGGAATGGGTTGGATGAGCAGTACTTC. It translates to CSATGNGLDEQYF. The chain employs TRBV29-1 and TRBJ2-4; possibly TRBD1 for D (6 bases). This CDR3 is built from 13 residues. V gave up 7 bases and J gave up 13 bases, with 23 bases separating them. Germline-derived CDR1 and CDR2 are SQVTM and ANQGSEA.

V gene TRBV20-1 combines with J gene TRBJ1-4; TRBD1 agrees at 8 bases. This CDR3 spans 16 amino acids. Germline-derived CDR1 and CDR2 are DFQATT and SNEGSKA (reference sequence). After removal of 6 bases from V and 2 bases from J, the junction contained 11 bases not matched to a gene. The CDR3 loop reads CSAKSGGAGTNEKLFF. The CDR3 DNA sequence: TGCAGTGCAAAATCAGGGGGCGCGGGGACTAATGAAAAACTGTTTTTT.

The sample holds a few counts of this clonotype. The DNA of the CDR3 is TGTGCCAGCAGCCCCGACAGGGAGAGACGGGAAAAACTGTTTTTT. Protein: CASSPDRERREKLFF. The chain links TRBV4-2 to TRBJ1-4, with TRBD1 identical over 7 bases. J gave up 8 bases and V 4 bases, and 10 bases lay outside the gene matches. The CDR3 has 15 amino acids. CDR1 LGHNA and CDR2 YNFKEQ come from the germline V gene.